This TCR beta chain originates from a study of beta chain features in type 1 diabetes. Study-level points and caveats: All four CD4+ subsets of Type 1 diabetes patients contained TCRB CDR3s that were moderately but significantly shorter. Compared to healthy donors, patients appeared to have naive, central memory and Treg TCRB repertoires that were more alike. For TCRB rearrangement, an influence of HLA type remained unresolved here.

This clone was seen more than once but under ten times. Antigen: not known. Isolated RNA was reverse transcribed in full, so expressed TCRB transcripts were sequenced. Samples of naive, central memory and regulatory T cells yielded a mean of around 4 million reads. Sequencing used immunoSEQ multiplex PCR; TCRdb keeps in-frame clones, though not all of them. The table includes around 710,000 clones, around an eighth detected once. This CDR3 has 14 amino acids. Looked up from germline, CDR1 is SEHNR and CDR2 is FQNEAQ (reference sequence). After removal of 2 bases from V and 5 bases from J, the junction contained 6 bases not matched to a gene. Sorting that relied on CD45RO/CCR7/CD25/CD127/CD95/CD27 yielded CD4+ naive, central memory, regulatory and stem cell-like memory cells.

Material for sequencing was naive CD4+ T cells from blood. This chain uses TRBV7-9 with TRBJ2-7; 7 bases are a match to TRBD1. This sequence was found in a man younger than 40 with type 1 diabetes. The CDR3 region is CASSLRQGGHEQYF. The CDR3 DNA is TGTGCCAGCAGCTTACGACAGGGCGGCCACGAGCAGTACTTC.